The T cell receptor beta chain described here comes from a study of OX40 agonist ivuxolimab in advanced cancers. Study background: Participants averaged approximately 65 years of age (range about 23 to 79) and were roughly 80% male. Findings and caveats of the study: At doses 0.1 to 3.0 mg/kg, CD4+ and CD8+ clones expanded.

A note on this clone: The antigen is unknown.

Blood got drawn at baseline, again on cycle 4 day 1, and then on cycle 7 day 1. Libraries were prepared by immunoSEQ multiplex PCR; TCRdb keeps only in-frame clonotypes and omits some of them. The sample records 85,000 to 100,000 clones, around 90% being singletons. The V gene's germline CDR1 is GTSNPN and CDR2 SVGIG (reference sequence). The CDR3 is 13 amino acids. V dropped 2 bases and J dropped 4; count of bases not matched to a gene: 3. This chain links TRBV30 with TRBJ2-5; the match to TRBD2 covers 8 bases. The TCR originated in an adult with an advanced solid tumor such as melanoma, head and neck, liver or kidney cancer. Specimen: CD4+ or CD8+ T cells sorted from blood, collected in a trial of the OX40 agonist ivuxolimab. As DNA, the CDR3 is TGTGCCTGGAGTCCGGGAGGGAGAGAGACCCAGTACTTC. Translation gives CAWSPGGRETQYF.